Included here is one TCR beta chain sequence, with context. Authors' methods: Counts of nucleated cells, estimated from reference gene primer amplification, were obtained. Sequencing used immunoSEQ multiplex PCR; TCRdb keeps in-frame clones, though not all of them. Clone size and the V and J calls come from that table; the DNA yielded D and trimming. This repertoire shows tens of thousands of clones, about 82% found once; its top ten account for approximately 21%. This sample is part of a study of blood T cell repertoires in COVID-19. Study background: Samples taken during acute and convalescent COVID-19 were collected in the United States, Italy and Spain. T cells, B-cell-depleted T cells, or PBMCs provided the cDNA or gDNA that served as material.

CDR3 length: 14 residues. Germline CDR1 MNHEY, CDR2 SMNVEV (reference sequence). Deletions cut 4 bases from V and 0 bases from J, with 9 bases between. The V gene is TRBV27, the J gene TRBJ1-1; D not resolved. The specimen was peripheral blood. This receptor was obtained from a woman older than 75 in a cohort sampled during active or convalescent COVID-19. CDR3 region: CASSSYSLNTEAFF. For the CDR3, the DNA is TGTGCCAGCAGTTCATACAGCCTGAACACTGAAGCTTTCTTT.